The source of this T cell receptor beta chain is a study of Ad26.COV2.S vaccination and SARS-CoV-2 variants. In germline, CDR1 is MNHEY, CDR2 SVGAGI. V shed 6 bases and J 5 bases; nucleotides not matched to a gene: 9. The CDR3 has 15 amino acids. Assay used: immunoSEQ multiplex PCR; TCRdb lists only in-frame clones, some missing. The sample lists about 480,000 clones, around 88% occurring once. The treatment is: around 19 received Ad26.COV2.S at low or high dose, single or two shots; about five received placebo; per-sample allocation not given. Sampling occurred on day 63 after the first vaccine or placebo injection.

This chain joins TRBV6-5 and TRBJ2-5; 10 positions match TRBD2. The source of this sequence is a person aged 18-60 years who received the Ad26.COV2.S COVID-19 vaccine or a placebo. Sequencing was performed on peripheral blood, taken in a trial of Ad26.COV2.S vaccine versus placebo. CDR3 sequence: CASSPASGSRETQYF. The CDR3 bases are TGTGCCAGCAGCCCGGCTAGCGGGAGTCGGGAGACCCAGTACTTC.